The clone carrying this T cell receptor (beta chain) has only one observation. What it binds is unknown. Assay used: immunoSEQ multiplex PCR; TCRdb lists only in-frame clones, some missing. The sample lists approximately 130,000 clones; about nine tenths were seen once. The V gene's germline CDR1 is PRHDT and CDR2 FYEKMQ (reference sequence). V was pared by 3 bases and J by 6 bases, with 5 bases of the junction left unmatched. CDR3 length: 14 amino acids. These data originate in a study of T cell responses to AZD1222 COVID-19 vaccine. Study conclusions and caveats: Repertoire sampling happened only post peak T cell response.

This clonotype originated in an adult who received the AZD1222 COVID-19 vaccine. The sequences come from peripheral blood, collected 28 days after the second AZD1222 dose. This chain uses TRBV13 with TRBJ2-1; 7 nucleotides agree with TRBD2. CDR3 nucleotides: TGTGCCAGCAGCTTCGGACTAGACCCCAATGAGCAGTTCTTC. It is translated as CASSFGLDPNEQFF.